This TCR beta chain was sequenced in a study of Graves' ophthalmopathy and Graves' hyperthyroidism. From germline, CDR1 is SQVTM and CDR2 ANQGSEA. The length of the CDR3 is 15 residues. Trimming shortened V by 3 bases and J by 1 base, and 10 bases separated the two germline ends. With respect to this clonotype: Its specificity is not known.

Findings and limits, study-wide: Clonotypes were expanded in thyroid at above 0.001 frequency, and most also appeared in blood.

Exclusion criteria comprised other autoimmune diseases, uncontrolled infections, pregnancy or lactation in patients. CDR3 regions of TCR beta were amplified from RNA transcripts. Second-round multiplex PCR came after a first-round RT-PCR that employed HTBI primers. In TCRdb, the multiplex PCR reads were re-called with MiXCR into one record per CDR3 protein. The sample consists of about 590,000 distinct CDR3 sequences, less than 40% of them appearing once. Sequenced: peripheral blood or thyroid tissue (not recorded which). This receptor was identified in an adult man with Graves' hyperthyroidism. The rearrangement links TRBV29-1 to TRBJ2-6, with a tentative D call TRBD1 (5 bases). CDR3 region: CSVDGQGSGANVLTF. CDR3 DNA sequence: TGCAGCGTTGATGGGCAGGGATCTGGGGCCAACGTCCTGACTTTC. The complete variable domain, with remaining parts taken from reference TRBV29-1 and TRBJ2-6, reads SAVISQKPSRDICQRGTSLTIQCQVDSQVTMMFWYRQQPGQSLTLIATANQGSEATYESGFVIDKFPISRPNLTFSTLTVSNMSPEDSSIYLCSVDGQGSGANVLTFGAGSRLTVL.